This TCR beta chain was identified in a study of graft-versus-host responses after intestinal transplantation. Only in-frame clones appear in the TCRdb table, and some are missing; sequencing was by immunoSEQ multiplex PCR. The sample consists of about 45,000 clones, 90% to 95% of them appearing once. CDR1 is SGHNT and CDR2 is YYREEE in the germline V gene (reference sequence). With 4 bases removed from V and 3 bases from J, the gap between germline ends came to 14 bases. The CDR3 sequence is 14 residues long. The J gene is TRBJ2-7, the V gene TRBV5-4; tentatively, D is TRBD1 or TRBD2 (5 bases each). This TCR came from a human patient who received an intestinal transplant, so some T cells may come from the graft donor. The starting material was PBMCs, obtained 524 days after transplant. The CDR3, as DNA: TGTGCCAGCAGCCCCCCAGGGAGTTTCTACGAGCAGTACTTC. Its protein is CASSPPGSFYEQYF.